A single sample gave rise to the 32 T cell receptor beta chains below, sequenced in a study of shared clonotypes between healthy human individuals. The method was immunoSEQ multiplex PCR; TCRdb's version includes in-frame clones alone and lacks a portion of them. Altogether 2.3 million or so clones are present, approximately 95% being singletons, with the ten largest covering under 0.45%. Sequences were obtained from naive CD4+ T cells from PBMCs. Noted subset: CD45RA+ positively selected. The receptors derive from a man aged 18 to 35 in good health. Some clones in this sample may be carry-over from other donors' samples.

The chain carries TRBV7-2 and TRBJ2-2, with 10 bases identical to TRBD1. V dropped 6 bases and J dropped 3; count of bases not matched to a gene: 4. The CDR3 contains 15 residues. Germline V gives CDR1 SGHTA, CDR2 FQGNSA. The CDR3 loop reads CASRSGTGDTGELFF. The DNA of the CDR3 is TGTGCCAGCAGGTCCGGGACAGGGGACACCGGGGAGCTGTTTTTT.

V and J are TRBV29-1 and TRBJ1-1, with 7 bases identical to TRBD1. Germline lookup yields CDR1 SQVTM and CDR2 ANQGSEA. Trimming took 3 bases from V and 1 from J; bases not matched to a gene: 2. The CDR3 covers 13 residues. The CDR3 protein is CSVEAGGNTEAFF. As DNA, the CDR3 is TGCAGCGTTGAGGCAGGGGGGAACACTGAAGCTTTCTTT.

This chain links TRBV21-1 with TRBJ1-1. TRBV21-1 is designated a pseudogene. The CDR3 runs 14 residues. CDR3 residues: CASSKRLCEGEAFF. The CDR3, as DNA: TGTGCCAGCAGCAAACGGCTCTGTGAGGGTGAAGCTTTCTTT.

For the CDR3, the DNA is TGCACCGGACTCGCGGGGACGACTGGCTACACCTTC. This sequence encodes CTGLAGTTGYTF. V gene TRBV29-1 combines with J gene TRBJ1-2; D is possibly TRBD1 (5 bases). This CDR3 region has 12 residues. Germline V gives CDR1 SQVTM, CDR2 ANQGSEA.

V usage is TRBV18 and J usage is TRBJ1-4; a weak D match, TRBD1 (5 bases). This CDR3 comprises 15 residues. V gave up 2 bases and J gave up 4 bases, with 11 bases separating them. Germline V gene lookup returns CDR1 KGHSH and CDR2 LQKENI. The DNA of the CDR3 is TGTGCCAGCTCACCAGGGACTGCCGGTAATGAAAAACTGTTTTTT. Encoded protein: CASSPGTAGNEKLFF.

The rearrangement uses TRBV5-1 and TRBJ2-7, with TRBD2 matching 14 bases. The V gene's germline CDR1 is SGHRS and CDR2 YFSETQ. The trim removed 3 bases at V and 7 bases at J, leaving 15 bases unmatched. The CDR3 covers 18 residues. This chain's CDR3 is CASSWEWGTSGSRSEQYF. For the CDR3, the DNA is TGCGCCAGCAGCTGGGAGTGGGGGACTAGCGGGAGTAGGAGTGAGCAGTACTTC. Complete variable domain (other parts from reference TRBV5-1 and TRBJ2-7): KAGVTQTPRYLIKTRGQQVTLSCSPISGHRSVSWYQQTPGQGLQFLFEYFSETQRNKGNFPGRFSGRQFSNSRSEMNVSTLELGDSALYLCASSWEWGTSGSRSEQYFGPGTRLTVT.

V is TRBV4-2 and J is TRBJ2-7; no reliable D call. The CDR3 is 15 amino acids. Looked up from germline, CDR1 is LGHNA and CDR2 is YNFKEQ. Deletions cut 0 bases from V and 5 bases from J, with 14 bases between. CDR3 region: CASSQEPYPFDEQYF. In DNA, the CDR3 is TGTGCCAGCAGCCAAGAGCCCTACCCTTTTGACGAGCAGTACTTC.

The chain recombines TRBV6-5 with TRBJ2-5, with D perhaps matching TRBD1 or TRBD2 (5 bases each). CDR1 is MNHEY, CDR2 SVGAGI, per germline. Deletions cut 4 bases from V and 2 bases from J, with 11 bases between. The CDR3 runs to 14 residues. CDR3 DNA sequence: TGTGCCAGCAGTTTGCACGGGGCTCAAGAGACCCAGTACTTC. It translates to CASSLHGAQETQYF.

This clone appeared once. V gene TRBV7-9 combines with J gene TRBJ2-1; 10 positions agree with TRBD2. Germline lookup yields CDR1 SEHNR and CDR2 FQNEAQ (reference sequence). V lost 2 bases and J lost 6; bases outside the gene matches: 1. This CDR3 has 14 residues. CDR3 residues: CASSLSSGSNEQFF. CDR3 in DNA: TGTGCCAGCAGCTTATCTAGCGGGAGCAATGAGCAGTTCTTC.

V usage is TRBV4-1 and J usage is TRBJ1-1; D not resolved. V dropped 3 bases and J dropped 3 bases, with 11 bases sitting between them. CDR1 and CDR2 (germline): MGHRA, YSYEKL. CDR3 length: 14 residues. The CDR3 DNA is TGCGCCAGCAGCCAGCCCACAAGGGACACTGAAGCTTTCTTT. Encoded protein: CASSQPTRDTEAFF.

The V gene is TRBV19, the J gene TRBJ1-5, with 9 positions matching TRBD1. V lost 6 bases to trimming and J lost 3 bases; unmatched junction nucleotides: 12. This CDR3 region has 17 residues. The germline gives CDR1 LNHDA, CDR2 SQIVND (reference sequence). The CDR3 DNA reads as TGTGCCAGTAGACTAAAGACAGGGGGGTTGACCAATCAGCCCCAGCATTTT. Translation gives CASRLKTGGLTNQPQHF.

A word on this clone: The same CDR3 can be traced to other DNA sequences in this sample. This sequence joins TRBV9 and TRBJ1-2; D is unclear. V gave up 0 bases and J gave up 4 bases, with 7 bases separating them. The CDR3 is 13 amino acids. Germline-derived CDR1 and CDR2 are SGDLS and YYNGEE. The CDR3 nucleotides are TGTGCCAGCAGCGTAGGGCAGCTCTATGGCTACACCTTC. This gives the protein CASSVGQLYGYTF.

This chain links TRBV27 with TRBJ2-1; D is uncertain. The V gene's germline CDR1 is MNHEY and CDR2 SMNVEV (reference sequence). The CDR3 length is 15 residues. Trimming shortened V by 5 bases and J by 1 base, and 12 bases separated the two germline ends. The CDR3, as DNA: TGTGCCAGCAGTGTGCAGGATCCATCCTACAATGAGCAGTTCTTC. It codes for CASSVQDPSYNEQFF.

This clone was picked up one time. This sequence joins TRBV30 and TRBJ2-2; 7 bases map to TRBD1. CDR3 length equals 15 residues. CDR1 and CDR2 (germline): GTSNPN, SVGIG (reference sequence). V was clipped by 8 bases and J by 2 bases; unmatched bases: 11. The CDR3 coding sequence is TGTGCCCGTAGGCAGGGGGTGCCCAACACCGGGGAGCTGTTTTTT. Amino acid sequence: CARRQGVPNTGELFF.

The rearrangement joins TRBV11-3 to TRBJ1-4; 10 bases are a match to TRBD1. CDR3 length: 14 residues. The germline V gene has CDR1 SGHNT and CDR2 YENEEA. The ends lost 4 bases at V and 10 bases at J; junction bases unmatched: 6. The CDR3 nucleotides are TGTGCCAGCAGCTCGGGACAGGGGCTTGGAAAACTGTTTTTT. It yields the protein CASSSGQGLGKLFF.

The V gene is TRBV28, the J gene TRBJ2-2, with unresolved D. Germline V CDR1 and CDR2: MDHEN, SYDVKM. Trimming took 5 bases from V and 1 from J, leaving 14 bases between them. This CDR3 has 16 amino acids. The CDR3, as DNA: TGTGCCAGCAGTCCCTCCCCTGAGAGGAACACCGGGGAGCTGTTTTTT. This sequence encodes CASSPSPERNTGELFF.

The V and J genes are TRBV5-1 and TRBJ2-1, with 12 bases that match TRBD2. The trim removed 3 bases at V and 4 bases at J, leaving 8 bases unmatched. The germline CDR1 and CDR2 sequences are SGHRS and YFSETQ. This CDR3 has 17 amino acids. CDR3 region: CASSSGLAGHLYNEQFF. The CDR3 bases are TGCGCCAGCAGCTCTGGACTAGCGGGACATCTTTACAATGAGCAGTTCTTC.

The chain uses TRBV19 and TRBJ1-3, with D perhaps TRBD1 (5 bases). This CDR3 spans 16 amino acids. V was shortened by 6 bases and J by 0 bases, with 15 bases between the two germline ends. Germline V gene sequence: CDR1 LNHDA, CDR2 SQIVND (reference sequence). The CDR3, as DNA: TGTGCCAGTAGCCCCGTCTGGGGGGGCTCTGGAAACACCATATATTTT. This gives the protein CASSPVWGGSGNTIYF.

The chain carries TRBV19 and TRBJ2-7, with TRBD1 matching 8 bases. Germline CDR1 is LNHDA and CDR2 is SQIVND (reference sequence). The CDR3 extends over 15 amino acids. J gave up 6 bases and V 3 bases, and 10 bases lay outside the gene matches. The CDR3 region is CASSIQGRGQGEQYF. Written as DNA, the CDR3 is TGTGCCAGTAGTATCCAGGGCAGGGGGCAAGGCGAGCAGTACTTC.

V usage is TRBV29-1 and J usage is TRBJ2-1, with 12 bases aligning to TRBD2. Germline V gene sequence: CDR1 SQVTM, CDR2 ANQGSEA. The CDR3 spans 14 residues. V trimming: 5 bases; J trimming: 7 bases; junction bases outside the gene matches: 6. CDR3 residues: CSVRRTSGVNEQFF. As DNA, the CDR3 is TGCAGCGTTAGGCGGACTAGCGGGGTTAATGAGCAGTTCTTC.

This chain links TRBV4-1 with TRBJ2-7; the D is unclear. The CDR3 is made up of 15 amino acids. Per the germline V gene, CDR1 is MGHRA and CDR2 is YSYEKL. V dropped 3 bases and J dropped 5 bases, with 17 bases sitting between them. The CDR3 DNA reads TGCGCCAGCAGCCAGCCTCGGGCGCGGCTCGACGAGCAGTACTTC. Its protein product is CASSQPRARLDEQYF.

The J gene is TRBJ1-4, the V gene TRBV18; no clear D. V lost 3 bases to trimming and J lost 8 bases, with 10 bases between them. The germline CDR1 and CDR2 sequences are KGHSH and LQKENI. The CDR3 has 13 residues. The CDR3 is CASSPLNGEKLFF. DNA of the CDR3: TGTGCCAGCTCACCCCTTAACGGGGAAAAACTGTTTTTT.

To note about this clone: The same CDR3 also results from other DNA sequences found in this sample. V and J are TRBV7-8 and TRBJ1-2; D call uncertain. V dropped 0 bases and J dropped 7 bases, with 9 bases sitting between them. The CDR3 has 13 residues. Per the germline V gene, CDR1 is SGHVS and CDR2 is FQNEAQ. The CDR3, as DNA: TGTGCCAGCAGCTTAGCGGGTGTGGGTGGCTACACCTTC. It encodes CASSLAGVGGYTF. Combining the CDR3 with reference TRBV7-8 and TRBJ1-2 gives the whole variable domain GAGVSQSPRYKVAKRGQDVALRCDPISGHVSLFWYQQALGQGPEFLTYFQNEAQLDKSGLPSDRFFAERPEGSVSTLKIQRTQQEDSAVYLCASSLAGVGGYTFGSGTRLTVV.

This CDR3 reads CASSPRTGIGNTIYF. The CDR3 DNA follows: TGTGCCAGCAGCCCTAGGACAGGGATCGGAAACACCATATATTTT. V and J are TRBV6-6 and TRBJ1-3, with TRBD1 matching 8 bases. Germline V gives CDR1 MNHNY, CDR2 SVGAGI (reference sequence). The CDR3 extends over 15 amino acids. Unmatched junction bases numbered 8, after V lost 6 bases and J lost 4 bases.

The chain recombines TRBV11-2 with TRBJ2-7; D may be TRBD2 (6 bases). The germline gives CDR1 SGHAT, CDR2 FQNNGV. V was pared by 5 bases and J by 0 bases, with 14 bases between. The CDR3 loop spans 15 amino acids. CDR3 sequence: CASSRRLASSYEQYF. The CDR3 DNA reads as TGTGCCAGCAGCCGGCGGCTAGCGTCCTCCTACGAGCAGTACTTC.

The chain joins TRBV7-2 to TRBJ2-7, with unresolved D. CDR1 is SGHTA, CDR2 FQGNSA, per germline. V was trimmed by 1 base and J by 7 bases, leaving 11 bases between them. This CDR3 region has 13 residues. The CDR3 is CASSLGAPGEQYF. As DNA, the CDR3 is TGTGCCAGCAGCTTAGGGGCCCCAGGTGAGCAGTACTTC.

The J gene is TRBJ2-1, the V gene TRBV27; D uncertain. The V end lost 6 bases, the J end lost 1 base, and 10 bases lay between the germline ends. Germline V lookup: CDR1 MNHEY, CDR2 SMNVEV (reference sequence). The CDR3 runs 14 residues. The chain's CDR3 is CASSPLGSYNEQFF. The CDR3 DNA follows: TGTGCCAGCAGCCCGCTAGGATCCTACAATGAGCAGTTCTTC.

This chain links TRBV11-1 with TRBJ1-2; no firm D call. Germline V lookup: CDR1 SGHAT, CDR2 FQDESV (reference sequence). This CDR3 has 13 residues. Deletions cut 2 bases from V and 3 bases from J, with 7 bases between. The CDR3 spells CASSLSPYYGYTF. In nucleotides, the CDR3 is TGTGCCAGCAGCTTAAGCCCTTACTATGGCTACACCTTC. Filled out from reference TRBV11-1 and TRBJ1-2, the complete variable domain reads EAEVAQSPRYKITEKSQAVAFWCDPISGHATLYWYRQILGQGPELLVQFQDESVVDDSQLPKDRFSAERLKGVDSTLKIQPAELGDSAMYLCASSLSPYYGYTFGSGTRLTVV.

The V and J genes are TRBV9 and TRBJ2-3, with D unresolved. Germline V gene sequence: CDR1 SGDLS, CDR2 YYNGEE. The CDR3 length is 13 residues. V was pared by 3 bases and J by 4 bases, with 9 bases between. CDR3 protein: CASSADTSDTQYF. The CDR3, as DNA: TGTGCCAGCAGCGCCGACACGTCAGATACGCAGTATTTT.

The chain uses TRBV7-9 and TRBJ2-1; D may be TRBD2 (6 bases). Germline V gives CDR1 SEHNR, CDR2 FQNEAQ (reference sequence). The CDR3 is made up of 15 amino acids. V dropped 5 bases and J dropped 8 bases, with 19 bases sitting between them. The CDR3 loop reads CASSQGLKERDEQFF. In nucleotides, the CDR3 is TGTGCCAGCAGCCAAGGACTAAAAGAGCGGGATGAGCAGTTCTTC.

This chain uses TRBV6-1 with TRBJ1-2; a possible D gene is TRBD1 (5 bases). The CDR3 extends over 13 amino acids. Germline assignment: CDR1 MNHNS and CDR2 SASEGT. The V and J ends lost 10 bases and 8 bases respectively, with 20 bases between them. CDR3 DNA sequence: TGTGCCACCGTCGAGGAGGGGCTGCGCGGCTACACCTTC. Amino acids: CATVEEGLRGYTF.

This clone was seen a single time. The rearrangement uses TRBV5-1 and TRBJ2-5, with D maybe TRBD2 (5 bases). The CDR3 is 16 residues long. Germline CDR1 is SGHRS and CDR2 is YFSETQ. Trimming took 2 bases from V and 5 from J, leaving 19 bases between them. The CDR3 DNA reads TGCGCCAGCAGCTTCCCCCCCGGGGATTCTAGGGAGACCCAGTACTTC. It translates to CASSFPPGDSRETQYF.